This record looks at one T cell receptor beta chain sequence and its context. No antigen is known for it. The sample contains more than one DNA sequence encoding this CDR3. PCR amplification relied on 60 Vbeta primers (plus 13 Jbeta primers). Repertoires were generated with immunoSEQ multiplex PCR, while TCRdb's copy carries only in-frame clones and drops some. The sample records about 87,000 clones, about 68% being singletons. This specimen belongs to a study of cytomegalovirus exposure and HLA in healthy donors. The study's findings and limits: TCR beta V segments were, for the most part, productive about 87% or about 30% of the time in an earlier analysis. TCR beta chains numbering some 160 were designated cytomegalovirus-associated. Highly shared variants forming one cluster were likely a sequencing artifact.

Germline values: CDR1 SGDLS, CDR2 YYNGEE. CDR3 size: 14 residues. Trimming pared 4 bases from V and 2 bases from J, leaving 10 bases between. Sequenced: PBMCs. The clonotype originates from a man aged 25-45 years in good health and CMV-seropositive. V gene TRBV9 combines with J gene TRBJ1-5, with D possibly TRBD1 on 5 matching bases. The CDR3 here is CASSPEGGNQPQHF. CDR3 DNA sequence: TGTGCCAGCAGCCCCGAAGGGGGCAATCAGCCCCAGCATTTT. The whole variable domain, remainder taken from reference TRBV9 and TRBJ1-5, is DSGVTQTPKHLITATGQRVTLRCSPRSGDLSVYWYQQSLDQGLQFLIQYYNGEERAKGNILERFSAQQFPDLHSELNLSSLELGDSALYFCASSPEGGNQPQHFGDGTRLSIL.